Listed below are T cell receptor beta chains from one sample, sequenced in a study of response to subunit inactivated influenza vaccine. In TCRdb, the RT-PCR reads were re-called with MiXCR into one record per CDR3 protein. The sample lists some 570,000 distinct CDR3 sequences, 11% occurring once. These same records also appear under a second study, on T cells expressing NK-cell markers.

The material sequenced was PBMCs from blood, taken on the day of vaccination. These TCRs come from a man aged 50-60 years who received an inactivated influenza vaccine. The CDR3 runs from the conserved cysteine through the conserved F or W. D genes are given only for firm matches. Only part of the rows carry a size: once, few, many, or a class if the clone is expanded.

>TRBV20-1|TRBD2|TRBJ2-7|few
CSAPNPSGGGYEQYF
TGCAGTGCTCCCAATCCTAGCGGGGGAGGCTACGAGCAGTACTTC
>TRBV28|TRBD2|TRBJ2-7|.
CASRPLSGTSKYEQYF
TGTGCCAGCAGACCCCTTAGCGGGACATCGAAGTACGAGCAGTACTTC
>TRBV5-1|TRBD1|TRBJ2-4|many
CASSSPRDSKNIQYF
TGCGCCAGCAGCTCACCCCGGGACAGCAAAAACATTCAGTACTTC
>TRBV20-1|.|TRBJ2-3|.
CSAKTGLWADTQYF
TGCAGTGCCAAAACGGGACTCTGGGCAGATACGCAGTATTTT
>TRBV12-3/TRBV12-4|.|TRBJ2-7|many
CASSFYGNYEQYF
TGTGCCAGCAGTTTCTACGGTAACTACGAGCAGTACTTC
>TRBV6-2/TRBV6-3|.|TRBJ2-3|few
CASSNTGTDTQYF
TGTGCCAGCAGCAACACAGGGACGGATACGCAGTATTTT
>TRBV10-3|.|TRBJ2-5|few
CAIRLGPSQETQYF
TGTGCCATCAGGTTAGGACCGAGCCAAGAGACCCAGTACTTC
>TRBV3-1|.|TRBJ2-7|many
CASSQDSGEQYF
TGTGCCAGCAGCCAAGATTCTGGTGAGCAGTACTTC
>TRBV4-2|.|TRBJ2-7|.
CASSQGSGYEQYF
TGTGCCAGCAGCCAAGGAAGCGGCTACGAGCAGTACTTC
>TRBV20-1|TRBD2|TRBJ2-2|many
CSATTSGGANTGELFF
TGCAGTGCAACAACTAGCGGGGGGGCGAACACCGGGGAGCTGTTTTTT
>TRBV24-1|.|TRBJ2-1|.
CATSVFSVGYNEQFF
TGTGCCACCAGTGTGTTCAGCGTCGGGTACAATGAGCAGTTCTTC
>TRBV5-6|TRBD1|TRBJ1-2|few
CASSLPGQGHNGYTF
TGTGCCAGCAGCTTGCCGGGACAGGGGCATAATGGCTACACCTTC
>TRBV5-6|.|TRBJ2-1|few
CASSFSSEQFF
TGTGCCAGCAGCTTCTCTTCCGAGCAGTTCTTC
>TRBV5-1|.|TRBJ2-7|.
CASSGRGARQGGKEQYF
TGCGCCAGCAGTGGTCGCGGCGCCCGCCAGGGTGGAAAGGAGCAGTACTTC
>TRBV5-1|.|TRBJ1-1|few
CASNFGGPMNTEAFF
TGCGCCAGCAATTTTGGGGGGCCAATGAACACTGAAGCTTTCTTT
>TRBV2|.|TRBJ2-2|.
CASRTATRGTGELFF
TGTGCCAGCAGGACGGCGACGAGGGGCACCGGGGAGCTGTTTTTT
>TRBV4-3|.|TRBJ2-5|few
CASSQDSSETQYF
TGCGCCAGCAGCCAAGATTCTAGTGAGACCCAGTACTTC
>TRBV4-2|.|TRBJ2-7|few
CASSQARTGAVYEQYF
TGTGCCAGCAGCCAAGCCCGGACCGGGGCTGTCTACGAGCAGTACTTC
>TRBV11-1|TRBD2|TRBJ2-7|few
CASSPWASGSPERYEQYF
TGTGCCAGCAGCCCCTGGGCTAGCGGGAGCCCCGAAAGATACGAGCAGTACTTC
>TRBV28|.|TRBJ2-3|.
CASSSSTQYF
TGTGCCAGCAGTAGTTCTACGCAGTATTTT
>TRBV9|TRBD2|TRBJ2-7|few
CASSPHRGSGGYYEQYF
TGTGCCAGCAGCCCACATCGTGGTAGCGGGGGGTACTACGAGCAGTACTTC
>TRBV4-2|TRBD2|TRBJ2-3|.
CASSQDRRGGSSGTDTQYF
TGTGCCAGCAGCCAAGATCGGCGCGGGGGGTCCTCGGGCACAGATACGCAGTATTTT
>TRBV11-2|.|TRBJ1-5|.
CASSMGPLNQPQHF
TGTGCCAGCAGCATGGGACCGCTCAATCAGCCCCAGCATTTT
>TRBV29-1|.|TRBJ1-1|.
CSVELATNTEAFF
TGCAGCGTTGAGTTAGCAACCAACACTGAAGCTTTCTTT
>TRBV2|.|TRBJ2-1|.
CASTPLVGSNEQFF
TGTGCCAGCACCCCCCTAGTGGGGTCCAATGAGCAGTTCTTC
>TRBV12-3/TRBV12-4|.|TRBJ2-2|many
CASGGTYTGELFF
TGTGCCAGCGGCGGGACTTACACCGGGGAGCTGTTTTTT
>TRBV5-1|.|TRBJ1-2|few
CASSFWASQNYGYTF
TGCGCCAGCAGCTTTTGGGCCTCGCAGAACTATGGCTACACCTTC
>TRBV7-2|TRBD1|TRBJ2-4|few
CASSSSGQGNIQYF
TGTGCCAGCAGCTCGTCGGGACAGGGAAACATTCAGTACTTC
>TRBV20-1|TRBD2|TRBJ2-5|few
CSARFTSGKGYQETQYF
TGCAGTGCTAGATTTACTAGCGGGAAGGGATACCAAGAGACCCAGTACTTC
>TRBV5-1|TRBD1|TRBJ2-5|.
CASSSQGQEMETQYF
TGCGCCAGCAGCTCACAGGGGCAGGAGATGGAGACCCAGTACTTC
>TRBV20-1|.|TRBJ1-5|few
CSARDDIQPQHF
TGCAGTGCTAGAGATGACATTCAGCCCCAGCATTTT
>TRBV7-9|.|TRBJ2-3|many
CASSLSGRADTQYF
TGTGCCAGCAGTCTCAGTGGGCGGGCAGATACGCAGTATTTT
>TRBV28|TRBD1|TRBJ2-5|.
CASSPTGSVSETQYF
TGTGCCAGCAGTCCGACAGGGTCCGTTTCGGAGACCCAGTACTTC
>TRBV6-1|.|TRBJ2-7|.
CASSSSPWDLYEQYF
TGTGCCAGCAGTAGCTCCCCTTGGGACCTCTACGAGCAGTACTTC
>TRBV6-2/TRBV6-3|.|TRBJ2-2|.
CASRPPAGVGGELFF
TGTGCCAGCAGGCCCCCTGCTGGGGTCGGCGGGGAGCTGTTTTTT
>TRBV29-1|TRBD2|TRBJ2-2|many
CSVEEAGVNTGELFF
TGCAGCGTTGAAGAAGCGGGGGTCAACACCGGGGAGCTGTTTTTT
>TRBV30|.|TRBJ2-3|few
CAWSVRSRGISTDTQYF
TGTGCCTGGAGTGTTCGATCTCGGGGGATCAGCACAGATACGCAGTATTTT
>TRBV2|.|TRBJ2-7|few
CASSTATGYEQYF
TGTGCCAGCAGTACCGCCACAGGCTACGAGCAGTACTTC
>TRBV14|.|TRBJ1-2|.
CASSQTSRDGYTF
TGTGCCAGCAGCCAGACCTCGCGGGATGGCTACACCTTC
>TRBV7-2|.|TRBJ2-2|few
CASSLDIGTGELFF
TGTGCCAGCAGCTTAGATATAGGGACCGGGGAGCTGTTTTTT
>TRBV29-1|TRBD1|TRBJ1-4|.
CSVGRDRNEKLFF
TGCAGCGTTGGGAGGGACAGAAATGAAAAACTGTTTTTT
>TRBV7-9|.|TRBJ1-4|.
CASSQGPRGANEKLFF
TGTGCCAGCAGCCAGGGACCTCGGGGAGCTAATGAAAAACTGTTTTTT
>TRBV9|TRBD2|TRBJ2-3|.
CASSHSGTSRRTDTQYF
TGTGCCAGCAGCCATTCCGGGACTAGCAGACGCACAGATACGCAGTATTTT
>TRBV20-1|.|TRBJ2-1|.
CSARGGPTHNEQFF
TGCAGTGCTAGAGGGGGCCCTACACACAATGAGCAGTTCTTC
>TRBV7-3|TRBD2|TRBJ2-1|.
CASSLSASGGNEQFF
TGTGCCAGCAGCTTAAGTGCTAGCGGCGGCAATGAGCAGTTCTTC
>TRBV7-2|.|TRBJ1-1|few
CASSLGFAGRRNTEAFF
TGTGCCAGCAGCTTAGGGTTTGCGGGCAGGAGGAACACTGAAGCTTTCTTT
>TRBV11-2|TRBD1|TRBJ2-6|many
CASSSGTGVSSGANVLTF
TGTGCCAGCAGCTCCGGGACAGGAGTAAGCTCTGGGGCCAACGTCCTGACTTTC
>TRBV14|.|TRBJ2-7|few
CASSQVGDKNEQYF
TGTGCCAGCAGCCAAGTAGGCGACAAAAACGAGCAGTACTTC
>TRBV15|.|TRBJ2-1|few
CATSRDGGMEQFF
TGTGCCACCAGCAGAGATGGGGGAATGGAGCAGTTCTTC